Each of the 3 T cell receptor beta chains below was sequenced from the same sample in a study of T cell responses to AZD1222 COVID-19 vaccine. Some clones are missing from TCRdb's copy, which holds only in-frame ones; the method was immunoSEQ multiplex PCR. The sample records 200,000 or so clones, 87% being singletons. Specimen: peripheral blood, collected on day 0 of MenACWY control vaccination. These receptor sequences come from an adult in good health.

CDR3 sequence: CASSQGHRISKRDTEAFF. The CDR3 DNA reads TGCGCCAGCAGCCAAGGACACCGAATCTCAAAGCGGGACACTGAAGCTTTCTTT. The chain combines TRBV4-1 with TRBJ1-1; D call uncertain. Germline-derived CDR1 and CDR2 are MGHRA and YSYEKL. The CDR3 covers 18 residues. Trimming removed 1 base from V and 3 bases from J, with 21 bases in between.

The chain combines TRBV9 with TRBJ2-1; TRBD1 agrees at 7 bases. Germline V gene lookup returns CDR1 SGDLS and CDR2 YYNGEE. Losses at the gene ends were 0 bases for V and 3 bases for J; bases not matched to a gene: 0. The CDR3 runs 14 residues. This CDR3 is CASSVGDSYNEQFF. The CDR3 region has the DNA TGTGCCAGCAGCGTAGGGGACAGCTACAATGAGCAGTTCTTC.

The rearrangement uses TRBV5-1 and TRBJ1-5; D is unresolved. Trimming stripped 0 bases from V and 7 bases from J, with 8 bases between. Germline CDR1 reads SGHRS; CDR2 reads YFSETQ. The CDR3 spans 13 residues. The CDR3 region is CASSLEVGQPQHF. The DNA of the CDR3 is TGCGCCAGCAGCTTGGAGGTAGGCCAGCCCCAGCATTTT.